This is a list of T cell receptor beta chains from one sample in a study of beta chain features in type 1 diabetes. Sequencing used immunoSEQ multiplex PCR; TCRdb keeps in-frame clones, though not all of them. The sample lists more than 250,000 clones, roughly 22% occurring once. Sequencing was done on a sample of naive CD4+ T cells from blood. The receptor set was obtained from a woman aged 40 to 50 with type 1 diabetes. The CDR3 runs from the conserved cysteine through the conserved F or W. D genes are given only for firm matches. Clone sizes are given selectively: once, few, many, or a class where the clone is expanded.

d_call j_call clone_size cdr3_length v_call cdr3_nt cdr3_aa
- TRBJ1-2 few 13 TRBV25-1 TGTGCCAGCAGTGAAGGGGGGGCGCCCGGCTACACCTTC CASSEGGAPGYTF
- TRBJ2-7 - 12 TRBV5-4 TGTGCCAGCAGCGAGGACAGCCACGAGCAGTACTTC CASSEDSHEQYF
- TRBJ2-6 few 16 TRBV29-1 TGCAGCGCGGGGGACAGCTCGGGCTCTGGGGCCAACGTCCTGACTTTC CSAGDSSGSGANVLTF
- TRBJ2-7 - 13 TRBV7-3 TGTGCCAGCAGCTCCGGTGGTTCCTACGAGCAGTACTTC CASSSGGSYEQYF
- TRBJ1-1 - 13 TRBV7-8 TGTGCCAGCAGCTTAGCGGGAGACACTGAAGCTTTCTTT CASSLAGDTEAFF
TRBD1 TRBJ2-1 few 16 TRBV19 TGTGCCAGTAGTCTCATCGGGACAGGGGGGTACAATGAGCAGTTCTTC CASSLIGTGGYNEQFF
- TRBJ2-5 few 16 TRBV15 TGTGCCACCAGCAGAGAATCCCCACAGTACCAAGAGACCCAGTACTTC CATSRESPQYQETQYF
- TRBJ2-2 once 12 TRBV27 TGTGCCAGCAGTTGGGCGGGGGGGGAGCTGTTTTTT CASSWAGGELFF
- TRBJ1-2 - 11 TRBV20-1 TGCAGTGCTAGAGCCGACTATGGCTACACCTTC CSARADYGYTF
- TRBJ2-3 - 13 TRBV28 TGTGCCAGCAATTGGCGGGGCACAGATACGCAGTATTTT CASNWRGTDTQYF
- TRBJ2-1 few 17 TRBV18 TGTGCCAGCTCACCACCTGCAGGGGCAAGCTCCTACAATGAGCAGTTCTTC CASSPPAGASSYNEQFF
TRBD2 TRBJ2-1 few 15 TRBV7-3 TGTGCCAGCAGCTATTTAGCGGGAGGCTACAATGAGCAGTTCTTC CASSYLAGGYNEQFF
TRBD2 TRBJ2-1 - 17 TRBV5-1 TGCGCCAGCAGCCCCACCCTCGGGACTAGCGGAGACAATGAGCAGTTCTTC CASSPTLGTSGDNEQFF
- TRBJ1-1 - 14 TRBV18 TGTGCCAGCTCACCTAACGAGGTTCTTCGGGAAGCTTTCTTT CASSPNEVLREAFF
- TRBJ1-4 once 15 TRBV18 TGTGCCAGCTCACCCGCCGGAGGGTGGGGTGAAAAACTGTTTTTT CASSPAGGWGEKLFF
- TRBJ2-5 few 13 TRBV19 TGTGCCAGTGCGACAGGGACTTTGCAGACCCAGTACTTC CASATGTLQTQYF
- TRBJ1-2 - 12 TRBV19 TGTGCCAGTTACAGGGAAGTCTATGGCTACACCTTC CASYREVYGYTF
- TRBJ1-2 - 14 TRBV2 TGTGCCAGCTCTCGGGACACCCAGATCGATGGCTACACCTTC CASSRDTQIDGYTF
- TRBJ2-7 few 11 TRBV6-5 TGTGCCAGCAGTTACCACTACGAGCAGTACTTC CASSYHYEQYF
- TRBJ2-1 - 14 TRBV4-1 TGCGCCAGCAGCCAAGAGCCGGTGCTCTCAAGCGGGTTCTTC CASSQEPVLSSGFF
TRBD1 TRBJ1-6 few 15 TRBV5-1 TGCGCCAGCAGCTTGGCCGGGACAGGGGGGGGACCCCTCCACTTT CASSLAGTGGGPLHF
- TRBJ2-5 - 13 TRBV28 TGTGCCAGCTTCGAAGGTCCAGGTAGGACCCAGTACTTC CASFEGPGRTQYF
- TRBJ2-1 - 13 TRBV7-2 TGTGCCAGCAGCCCACGACAGGTCCATGAGCAGTTCTTC CASSPRQVHEQFF
- TRBJ1-2 - 14 TRBV4-1 TGCGCCAGCAGCGGCCATCCTTCCAACTATGGCTACACCTTC CASSGHPSNYGYTF
TRBD1 TRBJ1-2 - 16 TRBV29-1 TGCAGCGTTGAAGATCGCCCAGGGGGCGTTAGCTATGGCTACACCTTC CSVEDRPGGVSYGYTF
TRBD1 TRBJ2-3 few 14 TRBV13 TGTGCCAGCAGCCCCCGACAGGGGGCAGATACGCAGTATTTT CASSPRQGADTQYF
TRBD1 TRBJ1-5 few 15 TRBV18 TGTGCCAGCTCACCACGGGACAGGAAGAATCAGCCCCAGCATTTT CASSPRDRKNQPQHF
TRBD1 TRBJ2-3 - 15 TRBV6-5 TGTGCCAGCACCCCCTCGACAGGGGGCACAGATACGCAGTATTTT CASTPSTGGTDTQYF
- TRBJ2-1 - 13 TRBV29-1 TGCAGCGTTGAACTCCTCCCTCAGAGTGGAGAATTCTTC CSVELLPQSGEFF
- TRBJ2-7 few 14 TRBV4-2 TGTGCCAGCAGCCAAGAACAGGAGCTGGGCGAGCAGTACTTC CASSQEQELGEQYF
- TRBJ1-4 few 14 TRBV5-1 TGCGCCAGCAGCTTTGCGGATTCGAATGAAAAACTGTTTTTT CASSFADSNEKLFF
- TRBJ2-3 - 14 TRBV28 TGTGCCAGCAGTTTACCAACAGGGATAGATACGCAGTATTTT CASSLPTGIDTQYF
- TRBJ2-2 - 15 TRBV5-1 TGCGCCAGCAGTACCCCGGGCAGGGCCACCGGGGAGCTGTTTTTT CASSTPGRATGELFF
- TRBJ1-1 - 12 TRBV7-3 TGTGCCAGCAGCTTAACGGGAGGGGAAGCTTTCTTT CASSLTGGEAFF
- TRBJ2-7 few 15 TRBV7-3 TGTGCCAGCAGTCAGGGTTCGACAGCTGGCTACGAGCAGTACTTC CASSQGSTAGYEQYF
TRBD1 TRBJ1-1 few 15 TRBV7-2 TGTGCCAGCAGCTTAGTTGGGACAGGGCAAACTGAAGCTTTCTTT CASSLVGTGQTEAFF
- TRBJ2-3 - 15 TRBV7-2 TGTGCCAGCAGCTTCAGGGCAAGGCGCACAGATACGCAGTATTTT CASSFRARRTDTQYF
TRBD1 TRBJ2-5 - 16 TRBV4-3 TGCGCCAGCAGTTTTAATCCGGACAGGGGGTTAGAGACCCAGTACTTC CASSFNPDRGLETQYF
- TRBJ1-2 - 15 TRBV29-1 TGCAGCGTGGGAGGCGGGGACCCGGCGAGCTATGGCTACACCTTC CSVGGGDPASYGYTF
- TRBJ2-1 - 14 TRBV6-6 TGTGCCAGCAGTTATTGGGACTCAAAAAATGAGCAGTTCTTC CASSYWDSKNEQFF
- TRBJ1-1 - 15 TRBV4-3 TGCGCCAGCAGCCCTCAACCGACGGAGCACACTGAAGCTTTCTTT CASSPQPTEHTEAFF